One and the same sample provided the 21 T cell receptor beta chains below, sequenced in a study of identical twins. A single record per CDR3 protein comes from TCRdb applying MiXCR to the 5' RACE reads. This table holds 450,000 or so distinct CDR3 sequences, more than 20% found once. These data were also filed under a second study, of T cells expressing NK-cell markers.

Sequences were obtained from CD4+ T cells sorted from blood. The source is a woman between 18 and 30 years old in good health.

The table lists this clonotype with a few counts. The chain recombines TRBV2 with TRBJ2-2; D possibly corresponds to TRBD1 (7 bases). Germline V gene lookup returns CDR1 SNHLY and CDR2 FYNNEI. The CDR3 length is 15 residues. V was cut by 6 bases and J by 5 bases, with 16 bases left in between. CDR3 amino acids: CASRKTGSGTGELFF. Here the CDR3 DNA reads TGTGCCAGCAGAAAGACAGGGAGCGGGACCGGGGAGCTGTTTTTT.

This chain connects TRBV10-3 to TRBJ2-7; D is possibly TRBD2 (5 bases). The V end was cut by 6 bases, the J end by 2 bases, with 8 bases between. Germline V CDR1 and CDR2: ENHRY, SYGVKD. This CDR3 is 12 amino acids long. The CDR3 region is CAISAGTYEQYF. CDR3 DNA sequence: TGTGCCATCAGCGCCGGGACCTACGAGCAGTACTTC.

This clonotype was observed a few times. This chain joins TRBV5-1 and TRBJ2-7, with D perhaps TRBD2 (5 bases). CDR1 is SGHRS and CDR2 is YFSETQ in the germline V gene. Between the trimmed V and J ends, which lost 4 bases and 1 base, there was a span of 12 bases. CDR3 length: 14 residues. The CDR3 DNA reads TGCGCCAGCAGCGTTACCCGGGGTTCCTACGAGCAGTACTTC. Translation gives CASSVTRGSYEQYF.

V and J are TRBV28 and TRBJ2-7; D unresolved. CDR1 and CDR2 from the germline V gene are MDHEN and SYDVKM. V gave up 5 bases and J gave up 0 bases, with 14 bases separating them. The CDR3 is 15 residues long. DNA for the CDR3: TGTGCCAGCAGTCTCCGGACCTTCCGCTCCTACGAGCAGTACTTC. Translated: CASSLRTFRSYEQYF.

The chain recombines TRBV10-3 with TRBJ1-1, with a weak D call TRBD1 (6 bases). V lost 5 bases to trimming and J lost 6 bases, with 16 bases between them. The CDR3 extends over 14 amino acids. Germline values: CDR1 ENHRY, CDR2 SYGVKD. This CDR3 reads CAISPGPGAAEAFF. The DNA for the CDR3 is TGTGCCATCAGTCCGGGCCCGGGGGCCGCTGAAGCTTTCTTT.

The gene calls are TRBV27 and TRBJ1-2; D gene ambiguous. The CDR3 is 13 amino acids. Trimming left V 4 bases short and J 6 bases short, with 12 bases between. Germline V lookup: CDR1 MNHEY, CDR2 SMNVEV (reference sequence). The CDR3, as DNA: TGTGCCAGCAGTTCCGGAACGAAAGATGGCTACACCTTC. It specifies CASSSGTKDGYTF.

The chain has TRBV20-1 and TRBJ2-5; possible D gene TRBD2, 6 bases. V was cut by 6 bases and J by 0 bases, with 14 bases left in between. Germline V gene lookup returns CDR1 DFQATT and CDR2 SNEGSKA (reference sequence). There are 14 residues in the CDR3. For the CDR3, the DNA is TGCAGTGCCCCCGCGGGGAAATACCAAGAGACCCAGTACTTC. Translating gives CSAPAGKYQETQYF.

At least ten counts were recorded for this clonotype. The rearrangement links TRBV20-1 to TRBJ1-4; D remains ambiguous. This CDR3 is 12 amino acids long. Germline CDR1 and CDR2: DFQATT and SNEGSKA (reference sequence). Trimming pared 6 bases from V and 10 bases from J, leaving 15 bases between. The CDR3 reads CSAPTDLGKLFF. As DNA, the CDR3 is TGCAGTGCCCCGACGGACTTGGGAAAACTGTTTTTT.

The chain employs TRBV9 and TRBJ2-5, with D maybe TRBD2 (6 bases). V gave up 0 bases and J gave up 4 bases, with 13 bases separating them. Germline V gene data show CDR1 as SGDLS and CDR2 as YYNGEE. This CDR3 has 15 amino acids. In DNA, the CDR3 is TGTGCCAGCAGCGTAGCCCCTCGGGGGAGAGAGACCCAGTACTTC. Translating gives CASSVAPRGRETQYF. Using reference TRBV9 and TRBJ2-5 for the parts outside the CDR3, the full variable domain is DSGVTQTPKHLITATGQRVTLRCSPRSGDLSVYWYQQSLDQGLQFLIQYYNGEERAKGNILERFSAQQFPDLHSELNLSSLELGDSALYFCASSVAPRGRETQYFGPGTRLLVL.

The chain recombines TRBV5-4 with TRBJ2-1; a weak D match, TRBD1 (6 bases). Germline loops: CDR1 SGHNT, CDR2 YYREEE (reference sequence). The CDR3 runs to 12 residues. V was trimmed by 0 bases and J by 14 bases, leaving 12 bases between them. CDR3 region: CASSLVLGQKFF. As DNA, the CDR3 is TGTGCCAGCAGCTTGGTGCTGGGACAAAAGTTCTTC.

This clonotype has a handful of counts. DNA for the CDR3: TGCGCCAGCAGGCAGAGACGGGGGCGGGAGGGCACAGATACGCAGTATTTT. Residues: CASRQRRGREGTDTQYF. J is TRBJ2-3 and V is TRBV4-1, with 8 positions matching TRBD2. Losses at the gene ends were 6 bases for V and 1 base for J; bases not matched to a gene: 12. CDR3 length: 17 amino acids. The germline CDR1 and CDR2 sequences are MGHRA and YSYEKL.

This clonotype was found a few times. The V call is TRBV4-3, the J call TRBJ2-3; TRBD2 aligns across 14 bases. CDR3 length: 18 amino acids. V shed 0 bases, J shed 5 bases, and the junction held 7 bases outside the gene matches. CDR1 is LGHNA, CDR2 YSLEER, per germline. CDR3 sequence reads: CASSQDRGTSGRLDTQYF. The CDR3, as DNA: TGCGCCAGCAGCCAAGATCGGGGGACTAGCGGGAGATTAGATACGCAGTATTTT.

Notes on this clonotype: Germline is not matched at one junction end, which may reflect a read error. The chain links TRBV11-2 to TRBJ2-1; 10 bases agree with TRBD2. Looked up from germline, CDR1 is SGHAT and CDR2 is FQNNGV. The CDR3 runs 16 residues. CDR3 amino acids: CASSWTGFEREGLRVF. In nucleotides, the CDR3 is TGTGCCAGCAGCTGGACAGGATTTGAGCGGGAGGGCCTTAGGGTCTTC.

This clonotype was picked up a small number of times. This chain connects TRBV7-2 to TRBJ1-1, with D possibly matching TRBD1 (5 bases). CDR1 SGHTA and CDR2 FQGNSA come from the germline V gene. The CDR3 totals 15 residues. The V and J ends lost 1 base and 2 bases respectively, with 11 bases between them. DNA of the CDR3: TGTGCCAGCAGCTTAGTAGTTTGGGGCAACACTGAAGCTTTCTTT. Amino acids: CASSLVVWGNTEAFF. The whole variable domain, filled in from reference TRBV7-2 and TRBJ1-1, reads GAGVSQSPSNKVTEKGKDVELRCDPISGHTALYWYRQSLGQGLEFLIYFQGNSAPDKSGLPSDRFSAERTGGSVSTLTIQRTQQEDSAVYLCASSLVVWGNTEAFFGQGTRLTVV.

This clonotype was found a few times. The chain uses TRBV6-1 and TRBJ2-7, with 9 bases that match TRBD1. The CDR3 totals 14 residues. Germline V gives CDR1 MNHNS, CDR2 SASEGT. V lost 3 bases to trimming and J lost 4 bases; unmatched junction nucleotides: 4. The CDR3 region has the DNA TGTGCCAGCAGTGACGCGGGACAGGGTTACGAGCAGTACTTC. This sequence encodes CASSDAGQGYEQYF.

This clonotype was detected only a few times. The chain joins TRBV10-1 to TRBJ2-7; D possibly uses TRBD1 or TRBD2 (6 bases each). Germline values: CDR1 WNHNN, CDR2 SYGVQD (reference sequence). The V end was cut by 6 bases, the J end by 5 bases, with 17 bases between. This CDR3 is built from 14 residues. DNA of the CDR3: TGCGCCAGCAGCGGGGGACATCCCCAAAACGAGCAGTACTTC. Its translation: CASSGGHPQNEQYF.

The J gene is TRBJ2-5, the V gene TRBV20-1; TRBD1 matches 9 bases. The CDR3 contains 14 residues. Trimming at V came to 6 bases and at J to 2 bases, leaving 7 bases not matched to a gene. Per germline, CDR1 DFQATT and CDR2 SNEGSKA (reference sequence). The chain's CDR3 is CSALVGTGQETQYF. CDR3 DNA: TGCAGTGCCCTTGTCGGGACAGGGCAAGAGACCCAGTACTTC.

The V and J genes are TRBV20-1 and TRBJ2-1; 13 positions agree with TRBD2. V lost 5 bases and J lost 4; bases outside the gene matches: 14. CDR1 and CDR2 (germline): DFQATT, SNEGSKA (reference sequence). The CDR3 is 18 amino acids. CDR3 sequence: CSAGTSGTTTRLYNEQFF. Here the CDR3 DNA reads TGCAGTGCTGGGACTAGCGGGACGACTACCCGACTTTACAATGAGCAGTTCTTC.

The chain has TRBV6-1 and TRBJ1-3; tentative D call: TRBD1 (6 bases). This CDR3 is built from 14 residues. Germline CDR1 and CDR2: MNHNS and SASEGT. Trimming took 9 bases from V and 0 from J, leaving 12 bases between them. In DNA form, the CDR3 reads TGTGCCAGTTGGGACACCGGCTCTGGAAACACCATATATTTT. It encodes CASWDTGSGNTIYF.

This chain links TRBV10-3 with TRBJ1-5; D is possibly TRBD1 (5 bases). CDR3 length equals 14 residues. Trimming removed 0 bases from V and 7 bases from J, with 10 bases in between. Per the germline V gene, CDR1 is ENHRY and CDR2 is SYGVKD. The CDR3 DNA sequence: TGTGCCATCAGTGAGTCTAGGGCAGGGCAGCCCCAGCATTTT. Protein: CAISESRAGQPQHF.

The chain is built from TRBV10-1 and TRBJ2-7, with 12 bases identical to TRBD1. The CDR3 contains 14 residues. Germline CDR1 reads WNHNN; CDR2 reads SYGVQD (reference sequence). The ends lost 6 bases at V and 6 bases at J; junction bases unmatched: 6. The DNA for the CDR3 is TGCGCCAGCAGCACCGGGACAGGGGGCCGCGAGCAGTACTTC. Encoded protein: CASSTGTGGREQYF.